The 8 T cell receptor beta chains below were found in one sample sequenced in a study of PD-L1 blockade in urothelial cancer. The method was immunoSEQ multiplex PCR; TCRdb's version includes in-frame clones alone and lacks a portion of them. The table includes nearly 30,000 clones, around 87% detected once. This specimen was PBMCs, taken around atezolizumab (anti-PD-L1) treatment. The receptor source for this set is a man aged 45-65 years with urothelial cancer.

The gene calls are TRBV7-3 and TRBJ2-3; the match to TRBD2 covers 8 bases. Trimming cost V 2 bases and J 0 bases; bases outside gene matches: 4. Germline V gene sequence: CDR1 SGHTA, CDR2 FQGTGA. CDR3 length equals 16 residues. The CDR3 DNA reads TGTGCCAGCAGCTTAGGCGGGGGGAGAAGCACAGATACGCAGTATTTT. Its protein is CASSLGGGRSTDTQYF.

This clone is large by share. V gene TRBV27 combines with J gene TRBJ2-7; 7 nucleotides line up with TRBD2. The CDR3 totals 12 residues. CDR1 MNHEY and CDR2 SMNVEV come from the germline V gene (reference sequence). The V segment lost 4 bases and the J segment 5 bases; nucleotides outside the gene matches: 2. The CDR3 DNA is TGTGCCAGCAGTTGGGCGGGAGACGAGCAGTACTTC. Protein sequence: CASSWAGDEQYF.

The chain combines TRBV5-1 with TRBJ2-1; 10 nucleotides match TRBD2. Trimming cost V 0 bases and J 6 bases; bases outside gene matches: 3. This CDR3 is built from 15 residues. The germline CDR1 and CDR2 sequences are SGHRS and YFSETQ. The CDR3 protein is CASSLASGSSNEQFF. The DNA of the CDR3 is TGCGCCAGCAGCTTGGCTAGCGGGAGTTCCAATGAGCAGTTCTTC.

V usage is TRBV7-2 and J usage is TRBJ1-1; 7 bases are shared with TRBD1. Germline CDR1 is SGHTA and CDR2 is FQGNSA. This CDR3 contains 16 residues. V gave up 7 bases and J gave up 0 bases; unmatched junction bases: 11. In nucleotides, the CDR3 is TGTGCCAGCACCACGGACAGGTCCGTATTGAACACTGAAGCTTTCTTT. As protein: CASTTDRSVLNTEAFF.

The chain links TRBV28 to TRBJ1-5; D remains unclear. Trimming shortened V by 6 bases and J by 4 bases, and 25 bases separated the two germline ends. This CDR3 contains 18 residues. CDR1 is MDHEN, CDR2 SYDVKM, per germline. CDR3 in amino acids: CASSEKNPPRHKNQPQHF. CDR3 nucleotides: TGTGCCAGCAGCGAAAAAAACCCTCCGAGACATAAAAATCAGCCCCAGCATTTT.

This clone has just one count. The rearrangement links TRBV7-9 to TRBJ1-1; perhaps TRBD1 as D (6 bases). V was clipped by 0 bases and J by 2 bases, with 10 bases between them. Germline CDR1 is SEHNR and CDR2 is FQNEAQ (reference sequence). The CDR3 covers 15 residues. The chain's CDR3 is CASSLAGGTNTEAFF. CDR3 sequence (DNA): TGTGCCAGCAGCTTAGCTGGGGGCACAAACACTGAAGCTTTCTTT.

The J gene is TRBJ1-6, the V gene TRBV5-6; 7 bases map to TRBD1. Trimming at V came to 2 bases and at J to 7 bases, leaving 6 bases not matched to a gene. This CDR3 spans 15 amino acids. Germline assignment: CDR1 SGHDT and CDR2 YYEEEE. The CDR3 spells CASSFTTGENSPLHF. CDR3 nucleotides: TGTGCCAGCAGCTTTACCACAGGGGAAAATTCACCCCTCCACTTT.

The count of this clone is one. The chain uses TRBV19 and TRBJ1-2, with 9 bases matching TRBD1. Trimming removed 5 bases from V and 3 bases from J; junction bases left unmatched: 4. Germline CDR1 LNHDA, CDR2 SQIVND (reference sequence). This CDR3 is 14 amino acids long. CDR3 region: CASSLTGGDYGYTF. The CDR3 DNA is TGTGCCAGTAGTCTAACAGGGGGCGACTATGGCTACACCTTC.